This T cell receptor beta chain was found in a study of T-cell reconstitution after alpha-beta-depleted transplantation in children. General observations from the study: Reported findings indicate that, about two months after transplant, alpha-beta T cells came from several hundred expanded clones, which were derived from non-depleted graft cells.

This clonotype was detected a few times. Its antigen is unidentified. The CDR3 consists of 12 residues. V shed 1 base and J shed 4 bases, with 6 bases lying between them. Germline CDR1 SGHRS, CDR2 YFSETQ. Using unique molecular identifiers, the investigators prepared the TCRbeta library. TCRdb analysed the PCR reads with MiXCR anew, one entry per CDR3 protein. The data show fewer than 550,000 distinct CDR3 sequences, about 10% seen once. The clonotype originates from a female patient aged 2 to 10 who had a stem cell transplant for aplastic anemia, so the T cells may come from the graft donor. Sequencing used PBMCs, mostly from graft donor cells, obtained 180 days after TCRalphabeta/CD19-depleted stem cell transplant. The chain couples TRBV5-1 to TRBJ2-7; D gene unclear. The CDR3 loop is CASSLRRYEQYV. In nucleotides, the CDR3 is TGCGCCAGCAGCTTGAGGCGGTACGAGCAGTACGTC.